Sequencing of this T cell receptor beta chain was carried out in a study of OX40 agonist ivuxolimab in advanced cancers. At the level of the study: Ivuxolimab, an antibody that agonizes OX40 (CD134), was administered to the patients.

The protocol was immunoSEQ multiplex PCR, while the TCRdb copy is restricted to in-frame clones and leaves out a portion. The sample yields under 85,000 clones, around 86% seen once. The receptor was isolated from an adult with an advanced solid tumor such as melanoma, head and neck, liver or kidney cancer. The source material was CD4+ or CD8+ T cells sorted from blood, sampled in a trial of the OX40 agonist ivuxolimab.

The CDR3 loop is CASRLEPLETQYF. DNA of the CDR3: TGTGCCAGCAGACTAGAGCCATTAGAGACCCAGTACTTC. The chain combines TRBV28 with TRBJ2-5, with TRBD2 as a possible D gene (5 bases). The germline CDR1 and CDR2 sequences are MDHEN and SYDVKM. The CDR3 length is 13 residues. The germline V and J ends were trimmed by 6 bases and 4 bases, with 12 bases remaining between them.